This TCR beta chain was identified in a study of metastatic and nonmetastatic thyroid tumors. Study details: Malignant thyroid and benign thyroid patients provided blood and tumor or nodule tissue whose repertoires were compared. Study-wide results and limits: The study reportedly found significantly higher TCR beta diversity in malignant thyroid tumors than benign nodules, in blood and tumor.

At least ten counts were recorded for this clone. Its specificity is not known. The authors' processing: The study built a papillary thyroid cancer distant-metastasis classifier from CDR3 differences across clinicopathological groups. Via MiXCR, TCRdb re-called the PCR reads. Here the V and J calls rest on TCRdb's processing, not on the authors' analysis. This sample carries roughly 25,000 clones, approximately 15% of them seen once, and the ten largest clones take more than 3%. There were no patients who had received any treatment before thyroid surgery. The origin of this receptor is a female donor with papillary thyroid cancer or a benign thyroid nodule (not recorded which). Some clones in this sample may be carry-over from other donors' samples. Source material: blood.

The CDR3 protein is CASSPPGGTYEQYF. DNA for the CDR3: TGTGCCAGCTCACCACCGGGAGGAACCTACGAGCAGTACTTC. This sequence joins TRBV18 and TRBJ2-7; D may be TRBD2 (6 bases). Trimming pared 0 bases from V and 2 bases from J, leaving 8 bases between. Per the germline V gene, CDR1 is KGHSH and CDR2 is LQKENI. This CDR3 is built from 14 residues.